Shown below are 7 T cell receptor beta chains from a single sample sequenced in a study of blood T cell repertoires in COVID-19. The method was immunoSEQ multiplex PCR; TCRdb's version includes in-frame clones alone and lacks a portion of them. The table records about 100,000 clones, about 91% of them present only once. Source material: peripheral blood. The source of these receptors is a man aged 50 or older with acute or convalescent COVID-19.

CDR3 loop: CASSQDGLAGGTNNEQFF. The CDR3, as DNA: TGCGCCAGCAGCCAAGATGGACTAGCGGGGGGTACAAACAATGAGCAGTTCTTC. The rearrangement links TRBV4-3 to TRBJ2-1, with TRBD2 matching 14 bases. The germline V gene has CDR1 LGHNA and CDR2 YSLEER. Unmatched junction bases numbered 6, after V lost 0 bases and J lost 5 bases. This CDR3 comprises 18 residues.

CDR3 nucleotides: TGTGCCAGCAGCCGGACAGGGGGAGAAGCTTTCTTT. Translating it yields CASSRTGGEAFF. The chain joins TRBV11-2 to TRBJ1-1; 10 bases match TRBD1. Germline V gene lookup returns CDR1 SGHAT and CDR2 FQNNGV. Germline trimming cut 5 bases from V and 8 bases from J; bases unmatched to any gene: 2. This CDR3 comprises 12 residues.

The chain recombines TRBV19 with TRBJ1-3; possibly TRBD1 for D (5 bases). Between the trimmed V and J ends, which lost 4 bases and 2 bases, there was a span of 15 bases. CDR3 length equals 16 residues. Germline assignment: CDR1 LNHDA and CDR2 SQIVND (reference sequence). The CDR3 loop is CASSTFRQGTGNTIYF. The CDR3, as DNA: TGTGCCAGTAGTACCTTTCGGCAGGGTACTGGAAACACCATATATTTT.

This chain joins TRBV9 and TRBJ2-1; no firm D call. Germline lookup yields CDR1 SGDLS and CDR2 YYNGEE. The CDR3 sequence is 15 residues long. Trimming took 4 bases from V and 7 from J, leaving 18 bases between them. The CDR3 DNA sequence: TGTGCCAGCAGCCTTCGCGGTCCCGAGTGGAATGAGCAGTTCTTC. It yields the protein CASSLRGPEWNEQFF.

V and J are TRBV29-1 and TRBJ2-7; D remains ambiguous. The CDR3 extends over 11 amino acids. The germline gives CDR1 SQVTM, CDR2 ANQGSEA. The V end lost 4 bases, the J end lost 4 bases, and 8 bases lay between the germline ends. In DNA form, the CDR3 reads TGCAGCGTTGCGGCAGGTTACGAGCAGTACTTC. Translating gives CSVAAGYEQYF.

The chain joins TRBV9 to TRBJ2-7; D is perhaps TRBD2 (6 bases). Trimming took 0 bases from V and 0 from J, leaving 16 bases between them. This CDR3 contains 17 residues. From germline, CDR1 is SGDLS and CDR2 YYNGEE. The CDR3: CASSVDEGWEASYEQYF. The DNA of the CDR3 is TGTGCCAGCAGCGTAGATGAAGGATGGGAGGCCTCCTACGAGCAGTACTTC.

The chain carries TRBV19 and TRBJ1-2, with 7 bases that match TRBD1. The V gene's germline CDR1 is LNHDA and CDR2 SQIVND (reference sequence). The CDR3 length is 16 residues. V lost 5 bases to trimming and J lost 0 bases; unmatched junction nucleotides: 9. The CDR3 region is CASSFRTGPTNYGYTF. The DNA of the CDR3 is TGTGCCAGTAGTTTCAGGACAGGCCCTACTAACTATGGCTACACCTTC.